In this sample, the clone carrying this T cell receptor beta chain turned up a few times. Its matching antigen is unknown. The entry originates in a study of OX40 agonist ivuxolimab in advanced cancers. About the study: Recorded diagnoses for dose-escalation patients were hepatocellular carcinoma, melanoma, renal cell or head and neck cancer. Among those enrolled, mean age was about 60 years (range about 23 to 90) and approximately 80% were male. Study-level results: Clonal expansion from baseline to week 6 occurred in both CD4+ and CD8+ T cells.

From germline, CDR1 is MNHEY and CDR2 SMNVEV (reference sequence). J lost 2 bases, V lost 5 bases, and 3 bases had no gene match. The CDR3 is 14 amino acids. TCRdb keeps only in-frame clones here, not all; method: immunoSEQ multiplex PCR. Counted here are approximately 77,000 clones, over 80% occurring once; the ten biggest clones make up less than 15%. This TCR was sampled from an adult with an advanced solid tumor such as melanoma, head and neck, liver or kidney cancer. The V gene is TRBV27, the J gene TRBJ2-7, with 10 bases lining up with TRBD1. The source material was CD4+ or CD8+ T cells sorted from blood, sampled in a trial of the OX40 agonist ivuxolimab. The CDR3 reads CASSTGTGAYEQYF. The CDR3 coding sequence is TGTGCCAGCAGTACCGGGACAGGGGCCTACGAGCAGTACTTC.